These 8 T cell receptor beta chains share one sample of origin, sequenced in a study of shared clonotypes between healthy human individuals. Libraries were prepared by immunoSEQ multiplex PCR; TCRdb keeps only in-frame clonotypes and omits some of them. The data contain about 2.4 million clones, over 85% of them seen just once; the ten biggest clones take up roughly 0.39%. The source material was naive CD4+ T cells from PBMCs. The subset is: CD45RA+ positively selected. Source of these receptors: a man aged 18 to 30 in good health. Some clones in this sample may be carry-over from other donors' samples.

V usage is TRBV30 and J usage is TRBJ2-7; tentatively, D is TRBD1 or TRBD2 (6 bases each). The V and J ends lost 2 bases and 0 bases respectively, with 8 bases between them. Germline CDR1 GTSNPN, CDR2 SVGIG (reference sequence). This CDR3 contains 13 residues. CDR3 nucleotide sequence: TGTGCCTGGAGTTGGGGGGCCTCCTACGAGCAGTACTTC. This codes for CAWSWGASYEQYF.

V and J are TRBV27 and TRBJ1-2; the D is unclear. Germline V lookup: CDR1 MNHEY, CDR2 SMNVEV (reference sequence). The V end was cut by 3 bases, the J end by 4 bases, with 9 bases between. The CDR3 is 13 amino acids. CDR3 sequence reads: CASSFDVLYGYTF. DNA for the CDR3: TGTGCCAGCAGTTTTGACGTCCTCTATGGCTACACCTTC.

The V gene is TRBV7-9, the J gene TRBJ1-4; D is possibly TRBD1 (5 bases). Deletions cut 5 bases from V and 7 bases from J, with 17 bases between. Germline V lookup: CDR1 SEHNR, CDR2 FQNEAQ (reference sequence). This CDR3 has 15 residues. The CDR3 DNA follows: TGTGCCAGCAGCCGGATGGGGGGTGGTGGTGAAAAACTGTTTTTT. Protein: CASSRMGGGGEKLFF. The variable domain in full, with the rest retrieved from reference TRBV7-9 and TRBJ1-4, is DTGVSQNPRHKITKRGQNVTFRCDPISEHNRLYWYRQTLGQGPEFLTYFQNEAQLEKSRLLSDRFSAERPKGSFSTLEIQRTEQGDSAMYLCASSRMGGGGEKLFFGSGTQLSVL.

This rearrangement joins TRBV15 to TRBJ2-7, with 7 bases identical to TRBD2. Per germline, CDR1 LNHNV and CDR2 YYDKDF (reference sequence). There are 15 residues in the CDR3. After removal of 3 bases from V and 6 bases from J, the junction contained 11 bases not matched to a gene. The CDR3 is CATSRGGTASGEQYF. The CDR3 bases are TGTGCCACCAGCAGGGGAGGGACGGCCAGTGGCGAGCAGTACTTC. The full variable domain, its missing parts supplied by reference TRBV15 and TRBJ2-7, is DAMVIQNPRYQVTQFGKPVTLSCSQTLNHNVMYWYQQKSSQAPKLLFHYYDKDFNNEADTPDNFQSRRPNTSFCFLDIRSPGLGDTAMYLCATSRGGTASGEQYFGPGTRLTVT.

The J gene is TRBJ2-5, the V gene TRBV27; 7 bases agree with TRBD1. The trim removed 4 bases at V and 1 base at J, leaving 9 bases unmatched. The CDR3 is 16 amino acids. The germline V gene encodes CDR1 MNHEY and CDR2 SMNVEV (reference sequence). In DNA form, the CDR3 reads TGTGCCAGCAGTTATTTGGGGGCAGGGGGCCAAGAGACCCAGTACTTC. Amino acids: CASSYLGAGGQETQYF.

This rearrangement joins TRBV9 to TRBJ2-3; D is unclear. CDR1 SGDLS and CDR2 YYNGEE come from the germline V gene. With 4 bases removed from V and 3 bases from J, the gap between germline ends came to 6 bases. The CDR3 is 12 residues long. The CDR3 DNA is TGTGCCAGCAGCCAGGAGACAGATACGCAGTATTTT. Its protein product is CASSQETDTQYF.

Regarding this clone: An end of the junction differs from the germline gene, which may be a read error. This chain links TRBV2 with TRBJ1-2, with D possibly being TRBD1 (6 bases). The germline V gene has CDR1 SNHLY and CDR2 FYNNEI. The CDR3 spans 13 residues. The CDR3 sequence is CASSAAGEGFGGF. For the CDR3, the DNA is TGTGCCAGCAGTGCAGCAGGGGAGGGTTTCGGGGGCTTC.

The chain combines TRBV19 with TRBJ1-4; tentative D call: TRBD1 (6 bases). The CDR3 totals 16 residues. Trimming took 3 bases from V and 3 from J, leaving 14 bases between them. The germline gives CDR1 LNHDA, CDR2 SQIVND (reference sequence). The CDR3: CASSILRGLPNEKLFF. The CDR3 DNA is TGTGCCAGTAGTATTCTTCGGGGGCTTCCTAATGAAAAACTGTTTTTT.